These T cell receptor beta chains were read from a single sample in a study of blood T cell repertoires in COVID-19. Only in-frame clones appear in the TCRdb table, and some are missing; sequencing was by immunoSEQ multiplex PCR. Of a few hundred thousand clones listed, approximately 80% are singletons. The sample was peripheral blood. The source of these receptors is a young woman with acute or convalescent COVID-19. The CDR3 runs from the conserved cysteine through the conserved F or W. Fields, in order: V gene, J gene, D gene, CDR3 length, clone size, CDR3 protein, CDR3 DNA. A D gene is named only where the DNA matches it firmly. Clone size is given for some rows only: seen once, a few or many times, or a class if the clone is expanded.

TRBV7-2	TRBJ2-3	.	14	.	CASSPGVSSDTQYF	TGTGCCAGCAGCCCAGGGGTCAGCTCAGATACGCAGTATTTT
TRBV10-1	TRBJ1-2	.	13	.	CASSENRDFGYTF	TGCGCCAGCAGTGAAAACAGAGATTTCGGCTACACCTTC
TRBV29-1	TRBJ1-1	.	13	.	CAGSPSTNTEAFF	TGCGCGGGGTCTCCATCAACGAACACTGAAGCTTTCTTT
TRBV6-6	TRBJ2-7	TRBD2	14	.	CASLRAGAGHEQYF	TGTGCCAGCCTTCGAGCGGGAGCAGGGCACGAGCAGTACTTC
TRBV19	TRBJ2-2	TRBD2	13	.	CASRGEGTGELFF	TGTGCCAGTCGTGGGGAGGGGACCGGGGAGCTGTTTTTT
TRBV28	TRBJ2-7	TRBD2	17	.	CASSSPGRTSVSYEQYF	TGTGCCAGCAGTTCCCCTGGGAGGACTAGCGTCTCCTACGAGCAGTACTTC
TRBV3-1/TRBV3-2	TRBJ1-2	.	17	few	CASSPTKGTGTYYGYTF	TGTGCCAGCAGCCCAACAAAAGGAACAGGGACCTACTATGGCTACACCTTC
TRBV28	TRBJ2-1	.	12	.	CASSFLFNEQFF	TGTGCCAGCAGTTTTCTGTTCAATGAGCAGTTCTTC
TRBV7-9	TRBJ1-1	.	14	.	CASRFAGQNTEAFF	TGTGCCAGCAGATTCGCAGGCCAGAACACTGAAGCTTTCTTT
TRBV3-1/TRBV3-2	TRBJ1-2	.	14	.	CASSRGAGVYGYTF	TGTGCCAGCAGCCGCGGGGCGGGGGTCTATGGCTACACCTTC
TRBV21-1	TRBJ2-1	.	16	.	CASSKKEQTSGREQFF	TGTGCCAGCAGCAAAAAGGAGCAGACTAGCGGGAGAGAGCAGTTCTTC
TRBV5-5	TRBJ2-7	.	14	.	CASSPFVALDEQYF	TGTGCCAGCAGCCCCTTTGTAGCTTTGGACGAGCAGTACTTC
TRBV20-1	TRBJ1-4	.	14	few	CSASINRRNEKLFF	TGCAGTGCTAGTATTAACAGGCGCAATGAAAAACTGTTTTTT